The entry that follows covers one T cell receptor (beta chain) sequence. Its antigen is unknown. The input lacks base qualities; no much larger clone sits a single base away. The source of the sample is a study of OX40 agonist ivuxolimab in advanced cancers. About the study as a whole: Ivuxolimab was a fully human IgG2 agonistic monoclonal antibody targeting the costimulatory receptor OX40 (CD134). Intravenous ivuxolimab was administered to patients every 2 weeks at six dose levels: 0.01, 0.1, 0.3, 1.5, 3 and 10 mg/kg. Among the approximately 50 dose-escalation patients, around 19 had hepatocellular carcinoma, about 15 melanoma, 9 renal cell carcinoma and 9 head and neck cancer. The dose-escalation cohort was approximately 83% male with a mean age of roughly 62 years, ranging from roughly 20 to 80. Prior anti-PD-1, anti-PD-L1 or anti-CTLA-4 therapy was permitted, and checkpoint inhibitors had been received by more than 35% of dose-escalation patients. Partial responses occurred in three dose-escalation patients: two with cutaneous melanoma and one with hepatocellular carcinoma. Peripheral TCRbeta sequencing was intended to test whether TCR sequence diversity was altered and clonal T-cell expansion was caused by ivuxolimab. The paper covers the monotherapy dose-escalation part of the phase I ivuxolimab trial, which included N of about 50 patients.

CDR1 and CDR2 (ENHRY, SYGVKD) derive from the germline V gene. V loses 10 bases at its end and J loses 4 bases; junction bases beyond the gene matches: 12. Measured from the cysteine to the phenylalanine, the CDR3 is 17 residues long. The DNA shown is the 51-base CDR3, in frame from base 1. Paper-wide results and their limitations: On average, CD8+ T cells showed more expanded clones than CD4+ T cells after ivuxolimab. Low levels of normalized T-cell clonal expansion were also seen in some patients who did not respond. Partial responders in the 0.1-3.0 mg/kg groups had among the lowest normalized peripheral clonal expansion, especially among CD8+ T cells. Antigen specificity was not determined for the clonally expanded peripheral T cells. At doses from 0.1 to 3.0 mg/kg, clonal expansion was seen in both CD4+ and CD8+ blood T cells between baseline and week 6.

Patients with a history of autoimmune disease or receiving systemic immunosuppression were excluded from the trial. Peripheral blood for TCR sequencing was drawn from every dose cohort at baseline, at cycle 4 day 1 and at cycle 7 day 1. The samples were taken from a phase I, first-in-human, multicenter, open-label dose-escalation trial of ivuxolimab. Adults with locally advanced or metastatic head and neck squamous cell, hepatocellular, melanoma or renal cell carcinoma were enrolled in the trial. CD4+ and CD8+ T cells were sorted separately from peripheral blood before TCR sequencing. For sequencing of the TCRbeta CDR3 region, genomic DNA was extracted from the sorted cells. The immunoSEQ Assay was used to sequence the TCRbeta CDR3 regions. Drawn from immuneACCESS, this table holds only the in-frame rearrangements with V and J called that TCRdb kept. Clones are partly lost; checked studies trace under half to an unresolved V gene and leave the rest unexplained. The sample data list tens of thousands of clones, and more than 70% of these were observed just once. The top ten clones comprise approximately 2.2% of the sample.

The sequencing here drew on CD4+ or CD8+ T cells sorted from blood, taken in a trial of the OX40 agonist ivuxolimab. The TCR comes from an adult with an advanced solid tumor such as melanoma, head and neck, liver or kidney cancer. Rearrangement joined TRBV10-3 to TRBJ2-5; 16 bases in the junction line up with TRBD2. The CDR3 region has the sequence CATSGLAGGVGPETQYF. The bases are TGTGCCACCTCGGGACTAGCGGGGGGGGTTGGGCCAGAGACCCAGTACTTC.